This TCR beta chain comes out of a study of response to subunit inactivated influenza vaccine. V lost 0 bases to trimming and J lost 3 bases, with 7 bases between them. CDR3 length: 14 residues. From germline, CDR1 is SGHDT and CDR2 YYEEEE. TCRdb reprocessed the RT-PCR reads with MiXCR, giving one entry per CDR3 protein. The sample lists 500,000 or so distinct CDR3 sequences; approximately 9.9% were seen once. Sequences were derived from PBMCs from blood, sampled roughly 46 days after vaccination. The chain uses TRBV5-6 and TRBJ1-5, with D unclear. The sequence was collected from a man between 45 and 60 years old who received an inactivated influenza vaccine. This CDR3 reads CASSLGRFNQPQHF. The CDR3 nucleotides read TGTGCCAGCAGCTTGGGACGGTTCAATCAGCCCCAGCATTTT.